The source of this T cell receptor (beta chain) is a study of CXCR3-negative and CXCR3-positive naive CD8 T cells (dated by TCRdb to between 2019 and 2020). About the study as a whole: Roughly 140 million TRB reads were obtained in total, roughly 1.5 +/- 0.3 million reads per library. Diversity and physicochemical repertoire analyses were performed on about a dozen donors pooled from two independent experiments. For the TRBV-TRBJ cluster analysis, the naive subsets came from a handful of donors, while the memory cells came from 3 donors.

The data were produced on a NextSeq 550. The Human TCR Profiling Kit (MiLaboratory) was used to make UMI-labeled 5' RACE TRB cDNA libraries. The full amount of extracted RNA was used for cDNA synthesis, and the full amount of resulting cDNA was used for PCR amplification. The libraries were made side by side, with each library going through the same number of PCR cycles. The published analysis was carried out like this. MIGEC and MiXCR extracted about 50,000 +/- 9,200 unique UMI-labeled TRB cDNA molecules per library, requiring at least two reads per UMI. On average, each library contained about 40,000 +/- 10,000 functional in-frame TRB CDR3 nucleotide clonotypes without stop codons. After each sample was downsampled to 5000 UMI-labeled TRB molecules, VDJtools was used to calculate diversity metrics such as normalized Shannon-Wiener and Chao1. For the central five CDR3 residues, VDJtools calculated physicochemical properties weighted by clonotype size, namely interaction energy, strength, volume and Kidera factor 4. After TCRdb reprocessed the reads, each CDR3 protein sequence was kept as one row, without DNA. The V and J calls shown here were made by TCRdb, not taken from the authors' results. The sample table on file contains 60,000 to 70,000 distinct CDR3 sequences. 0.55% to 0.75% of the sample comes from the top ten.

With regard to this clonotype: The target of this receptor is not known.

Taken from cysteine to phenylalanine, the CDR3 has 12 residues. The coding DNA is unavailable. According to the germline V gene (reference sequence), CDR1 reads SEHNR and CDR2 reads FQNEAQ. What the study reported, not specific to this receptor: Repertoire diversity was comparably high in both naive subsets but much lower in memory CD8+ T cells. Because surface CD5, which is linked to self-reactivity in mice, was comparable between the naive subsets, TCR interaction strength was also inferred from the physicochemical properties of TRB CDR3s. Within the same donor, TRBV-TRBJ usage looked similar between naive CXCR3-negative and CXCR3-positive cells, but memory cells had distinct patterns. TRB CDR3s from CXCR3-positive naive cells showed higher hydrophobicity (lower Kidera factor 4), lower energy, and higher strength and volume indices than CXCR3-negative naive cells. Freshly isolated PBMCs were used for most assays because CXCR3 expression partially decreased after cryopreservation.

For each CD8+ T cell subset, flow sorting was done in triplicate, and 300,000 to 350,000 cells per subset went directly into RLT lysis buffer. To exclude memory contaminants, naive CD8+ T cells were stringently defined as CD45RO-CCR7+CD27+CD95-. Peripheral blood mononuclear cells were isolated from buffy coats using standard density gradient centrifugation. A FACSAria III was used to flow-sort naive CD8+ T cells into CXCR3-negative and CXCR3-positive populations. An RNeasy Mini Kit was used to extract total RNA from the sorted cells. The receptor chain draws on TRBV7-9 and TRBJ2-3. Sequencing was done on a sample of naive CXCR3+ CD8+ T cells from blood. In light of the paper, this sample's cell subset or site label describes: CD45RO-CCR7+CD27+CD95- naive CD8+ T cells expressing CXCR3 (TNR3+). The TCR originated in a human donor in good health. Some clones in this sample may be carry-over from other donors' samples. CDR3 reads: CASSPGTDTQYF.